This TCR beta chain was sequenced during a study of CD8 T cells in Susac syndrome. Sequencing targeted TCR beta in blood CD8+ and CD4+ T cells. The multiple sclerosis controls comprised treatment-naive patients whose relapsing-remitting disease was stable or active. V was clipped by 8 bases and J by 6 bases, with 13 bases between them. The CDR3 covers 12 residues. Germline loops: CDR1 ENHRY, CDR2 SYGVKD. cDNA came from about 0.46 to 1 ug RNA primed by random hexamers. Amplification of TCR beta CDR3 used immunoSEQ multiplex PCR across 54 Vbeta and 13 Jbeta. MiXCR was run by TCRdb on the immunoSEQ multiplex PCR reads, yielding one entry per CDR3 protein. The table has around 180,000 distinct CDR3 sequences, 90% to 95% seen once.

This TCR was sampled from a human donor with multiple sclerosis. The material sequenced was CD4+ T cells from PBMCs. The genes are TRBV10-3 and TRBJ1-1, with D uncertain. The CDR3 region is CAIGSGLSEAFF. The DNA of the CDR3 is TGTGCCATCGGGTCAGGTTTGTCTGAAGCTTTCTTT.